This is a list of T cell receptor beta chains from one sample in a study of CD8 T cells in ankylosing spondylitis. One entry per CDR3 protein, called by TCRdb with MiXCR from the 5' RACE reads. Of 220,000 or so distinct CDR3 sequences in the sample, about 11% are singletons; the top ten hold approximately 20%. Sequencing was performed on blood, either unsorted or a sorted T cell fraction (not recorded which). All receptors derive from a male donor with ankylosing spondylitis or in good health (not recorded which). Both conserved end residues are part of each CDR3. Each record gives: V gene, J gene, D gene, clone size, CDR3 DNA, CDR3 protein. D genes are given only for firm matches. Size tells how often a clone was seen (once, few, many) or the class of an expanded clone, and some rows leave it out.

>TRBV19|TRBJ1-5|-|-
TGTGCCAGTTCGGGCTTACCGAATCAGCCCCAGCATTTT
CASSGLPNQPQHF
>TRBV7-2|TRBJ2-5|TRBD1|few
TGTGCCAGCAGCAAGGACAGGGGGCTAGAGACCCAGTACTTC
CASSKDRGLETQYF
>TRBV7-3|TRBJ1-5|TRBD1|many
TGTGCCAGCAGCTTAGCACAGGGGGACAATCAGCCCCAGCATTTT
CASSLAQGDNQPQHF
>TRBV12-3/TRBV12-4|TRBJ1-6|TRBD1|many
TGTGCCAGCAGCCCAGCGGGGACAGAGAATTCACCCCTCCACTTT
CASSPAGTENSPLHF
>TRBV20-1|TRBJ1-1|-|many
TGCAGTGCTCTCAGGGCCATGAACACTGAAGCTTTCTTT
CSALRAMNTEAFF
>TRBV12-3/TRBV12-4|TRBJ1-1|-|-
TGTGCCAGCAGTTTATCTCAGGACCTGAACACTGAAGCTTTCTTT
CASSLSQDLNTEAFF
>TRBV5-1|TRBJ2-5|-|many
TGCGCCAGCAGCTTGTTCGGGGGCGGGGAGACCCAGTACTTC
CASSLFGGGETQYF
>TRBV28|TRBJ1-2|-|many
TGTGCCAGCAGTTTATCCCGTTTCGAGGGGGACGGTGGCTACACCTTC
CASSLSRFEGDGGYTF
>TRBV29-1|TRBJ1-1|-|few
TGCAGCGTTGATGGTTCAGATGAAGCTTTCTTT
CSVDGSDEAFF
>TRBV6-1|TRBJ2-7|TRBD1|many
TGTGCCAGCAGCCCCCACGGGACAGGGCGCTACGAGCAGTACTTC
CASSPHGTGRYEQYF
>TRBV20-1|TRBJ2-1|TRBD2|few
TGCAGTGCTAGAGATCCCCGGACTAGCGGGGAGAGACGGGAGCAGTTCTTC
CSARDPRTSGERREQFF
>TRBV5-4|TRBJ1-5|-|many
TGTGCCAGCAGCTTGGGAGGGGGAGATCAGCCCCAGCATTTT
CASSLGGGDQPQHF
>TRBV5-1|TRBJ1-1|-|many
TGCGCCAGCAGCGCTACCTCCGGGACGAACACTGAAGCTTTCTTT
CASSATSGTNTEAFF
>TRBV13|TRBJ1-3|-|many
TGTGCCAGCAGCCGCGGGGGCTTACTCTCTGGAAACACCATATATTTT
CASSRGGLLSGNTIYF
>TRBV20-1|TRBJ2-3|-|few
TGCAGTGCTAGCTCCCAGAATCCCACAGATACGCAGTATTTT
CSASSQNPTDTQYF
>TRBV5-1|TRBJ1-1|TRBD1|few
TGCGCCAGCAGCTTGGGGAAGACAGGGGGATTTCCGACTGAAGCTTTCTTT
CASSLGKTGGFPTEAFF
>TRBV7-9|TRBJ1-1|-|many
TGTGCCAGCACCTATACAGGGAACACTGAAGCTTTCTTT
CASTYTGNTEAFF